There are a few counts of the clone carrying this T cell receptor beta chain. These data originate in a study of blood T cell repertoires in COVID-19. The table came from immunoSEQ multiplex PCR; TCRdb's copy has only in-frame clones and leaves some out. The table lists roughly 250,000 clones, 75% to 90% of them singletons. V shed 3 bases and J 3 bases; nucleotides not matched to a gene: 4. The germline V gene encodes CDR1 SGHRS and CDR2 YFSETQ. The CDR3 contains 15 residues. The sequence came from a man aged 45-60 years who had been exposed to COVID-19. Source material: PBMCs or T cells enriched from blood (not recorded which). The chain carries TRBV5-1 and TRBJ1-5; 9 bases align to TRBD1. CDR3 residues: CASSSGQGSNQPQHF. The DNA for the CDR3 is TGCGCCAGCAGCTCGGGACAGGGCTCCAATCAGCCCCAGCATTTT. Together with reference TRBV5-1 and TRBJ1-5, the CDR3 gives the full variable domain: KAGVTQTPRYLIKTRGQQVTLSCSPISGHRSVSWYQQTPGQGLQFLFEYFSETQRNKGNFPGRFSGRQFSNSRSEMNVSTLELGDSALYLCASSSGQGSNQPQHFGDGTRLSIL.